This is a list of T cell receptor beta chains from one sample in a study of molecular identifiers for immune sequencing clone quantification. TCRdb reprocessed the PCR reads via MiXCR and lists one record per CDR3 protein. This sample yields under 600,000 distinct CDR3 sequences, of which roughly 25% are seen a single time; approximately 0.8% belongs to the top ten. Sequences were obtained from naive CD8+ T cells from blood, with Jurkat cell RNA spiked in. The receptors were sampled from a human donor in good health. Some libraries in this study had Jurkat cell RNA spiked in. Each CDR3 is given with its conserved first and last residue. D genes are given only for firm matches. Some rows have no size entry. The others give once, few or many, or a class for an expanded clone.

CDR3 DNA | CDR3 protein | clone size | J gene | V gene | D gene
TGTGCCAGCAGCCAATGGGGGGAAGGGCCGAGGGCTGAAGCTTTCTTT | CASSQWGEGPRAEAFF | many | TRBJ1-1 | TRBV16 | .
TGTGCCTGGAACAGGGGTGACTACAATGAGCAGTTCTTC | CAWNRGDYNEQFF | few | TRBJ2-1 | TRBV30 | TRBD1
TGTGCCTGGAGTACAGACAATGAGCAGTTCTTC | CAWSTDNEQFF | many | TRBJ2-1 | TRBV30 | .
TGTGCCTGGAGTCCACGGATCGGCTCTCGCACAGATACGCAGTATTTT | CAWSPRIGSRTDTQYF | many | TRBJ2-3 | TRBV30 | .
TGTGCCAGCAGCGAGACAAGGAACACTGAAGCTTTCTTT | CASSETRNTEAFF | few | TRBJ1-1 | TRBV6-2/TRBV6-3 | .
TGTGCCAGCTCACCACTTGGACTACGGAATGAGCAGTTCTTC | CASSPLGLRNEQFF | few | TRBJ2-1 | TRBV18 | .
TGTGCCAGCAGTCACTCCGGGACTAGCGGCCAAGAGACCCAGTACTTC | CASSHSGTSGQETQYF | few | TRBJ2-5 | TRBV6-5 | TRBD2
TGCAGCGTGAGCGGGAGACAAGGTGGGCAGTTCTTC | CSVSGRQGGQFF | . | TRBJ2-1 | TRBV29-1 | TRBD2
TGTGCCAGCAGCATCCTGATAACTGAAGCTCTCTTT | CASSILITEALF | . | TRBJ1-1 | TRBV5-3 | .
TGTGCCAGCAGTTTGAGAGACGGCCCGTTTTATTATGGCTACACCTTC | CASSLRDGPFYYGYTF | many | TRBJ1-2 | TRBV12-3/TRBV12-4 | .
. | CASTSGGRYYGYTF | few | TRBJ1-2 | TRBV19 | .
TGCAGTGCTAGAGATCGAGTAGCGGGGGGCCAGGACTTTGGGAAGCAGTACTTC | CSARDRVAGGQDFGKQYF | . | TRBJ2-7 | TRBV20-1 | TRBD2
TGTGCCAGCACCTCGGACAGGGGCTGGGGAGAGACCCAGTACTTC | CASTSDRGWGETQYF | . | TRBJ2-5 | TRBV28 | TRBD1
TGTGCTAGTGGTTTGAACGCCCGTGGAACCTACGAGCAGTACTTC | CASGLNARGTYEQYF | few | TRBJ2-7 | TRBV12-5 | .
TGTGCCAGCAGCCATGTGCGGGTCCGAACCGGGACCCAGTACTTC | CASSHVRVRTGTQYF | . | TRBJ2-5 | TRBV3-1 | .
TGTGCCAGCAGCCAAGTCCAGGGATTTCCAACTAACGAGCAGTACTTC | CASSQVQGFPTNEQYF | . | TRBJ2-7 | TRBV3-1 | .
TGTGCCAGCAACCCGACAGGGGGAAGCAATCAGCCCCAGCATTTT | CASNPTGGSNQPQHF | few | TRBJ1-5 | TRBV21-1 | .
TGTGAACCCTCCCACCGCAGACTTAATGAAAAACTGTTTTTT | CEPSHRRLNEKLFF | few | TRBJ1-4 | TRBV7-6 | .
TGTGCCAGCAGCTTGGATAGGCAGGGATCCTACGAGCAGTACTTC | CASSLDRQGSYEQYF | many | TRBJ2-7 | TRBV5-6 | .
TGCGCCAGCAGCCAAGGGACAGGGGCTCGCGAGCAGTACTTC | CASSQGTGAREQYF | many | TRBJ2-7 | TRBV4-3 | TRBD1
TGTGCCAGCAGCCCCCGCCCCGGGAGTTCGGGCGGGGAGCTGTTTTTT | CASSPRPGSSGGELFF | few | TRBJ2-2 | TRBV7-9 | .
TGTGCCAGCAGCTCCGGAGGGGGCACTGAAGCTTTCTTT | CASSSGGGTEAFF | many | TRBJ1-1 | TRBV7-9 | .
TGTGCCAGCAGCTTAGGTACTCGGCTAGCGGGGGAGCAGTACTTC | CASSLGTRLAGEQYF | . | TRBJ2-7 | TRBV7-9 | TRBD2
TGTGCCAGCAGCCCGGGACCCTGGCACACTGAAGCTTTCTTT | CASSPGPWHTEAFF | . | TRBJ1-1 | TRBV7-9 | .
TGTGCCAGCAGCTTAGCTTATAGGGCCTCGAACACCGGGGAGCTGTTTTTT | CASSLAYRASNTGELFF | few | TRBJ2-2 | TRBV7-6 | .
TGCGCCAGCAGCCAAGAAGGACTAGCCTATACGCAGTATTTT | CASSQEGLAYTQYF | . | TRBJ2-3 | TRBV4-1 | TRBD2
TGTGCCAGCAGCCTCAAGGGATACTACGAGCAGTACTTC | CASSLKGYYEQYF | . | TRBJ2-7 | TRBV5-8 | .
TGTGCCAGCAGCCGACTTGGGACAGATACGCAGTATTTT | CASSRLGTDTQYF | many | TRBJ2-3 | TRBV12-3/TRBV12-4 | .
TGTGCCAGCAGCCAAAACACAGGGATTGGGGCCAACGTCCTGACTTTC | CASSQNTGIGANVLTF | . | TRBJ2-6 | TRBV7-6 | .
TGTGCAAGTCGCTTCCACGGATTCTATAATTCACCCCTCCACTTT | CASRFHGFYNSPLHF | few | TRBJ1-6 | TRBV12-2 | .
TGCGCCAGCAGCCGAGGGCTCGCCGGGGGAGAGCAGTACTTC | CASSRGLAGGEQYF | many | TRBJ2-7 | TRBV4-3 | .
TGTGCCAGCAGCTCTTCCAACTTAGCTCGGGATGAGCAGTTCTTC | CASSSSNLARDEQFF | few | TRBJ2-1 | TRBV11-2 | .
TGTGCCAGCAGCCAAGATTTCGGGGACACAGATACGCAGTATTTT | CASSQDFGDTDTQYF | . | TRBJ2-3 | TRBV3-1 | .
TGTGCCAGCAGCTCCGCGGGGCCCACCTACGAGCAGTACTTC | CASSSAGPTYEQYF | many | TRBJ2-7 | TRBV7-2 | .
TGTGCCAGCAGCCGCTCAGCAAGCGCTGAAGCTTTCTTT | CASSRSASAEAFF | . | TRBJ1-1 | TRBV5-6 | .
TGTGCCAGCAGCTATGCGTCGGCAGGGGAGAACACTGAAGCTTTCTTT | CASSYASAGENTEAFF | many | TRBJ1-1 | TRBV5-6 | .
TGTGCCAGCAGTTACTCGCCCTCCGAGCAGTACTTC | CASSYSPSEQYF | many | TRBJ2-7 | TRBV6-5 | .
TGTGCCAGCAGCATGGGTGGGGGCGGGGAGCAGTTCTTC | CASSMGGGGEQFF | once | TRBJ2-1 | TRBV9 | .
TGCGCCAGCAGCATGGGACAGGGGGTCACCGGGGAGCTGTTTTTT | CASSMGQGVTGELFF | . | TRBJ2-2 | TRBV5-1 | TRBD1
TGCAGTGCTATAGCCCGGACAGGAGACAATGAGCAGTTCTTC | CSAIARTGDNEQFF | . | TRBJ2-1 | TRBV20-1 | TRBD1
TGCGCCAGCAGCCAGTCGCCGGGACAGGGATTTGGAAATTTT | CASSQSPGQGFGNF | . | TRBJ1-3 | TRBV5-1 | TRBD1
TGTGCCAGCAGCCTCCCGGGGGATACTGAAGCTTTCTTT | CASSLPGDTEAFF | many | TRBJ1-1 | TRBV7-9 | .
TGTGCCAGCAGCTTAGCGGGAGTAGGTCACGGGGAGCTGTTTTTT | CASSLAGVGHGELFF | . | TRBJ2-2 | TRBV27 | TRBD2
TGTGCCAGCAGTCTCCTCGGGACTAGATTTCTGCGAGAGACCCAGTACTTC | CASSLLGTRFLRETQYF | . | TRBJ2-5 | TRBV6-2/TRBV6-3 | TRBD2
TGCGCCAGCAGCTTGGGACAGGGGTTCAACGAGCAGTACTTC | CASSLGQGFNEQYF | few | TRBJ2-7 | TRBV5-1 | TRBD1
TGTGCCTGGAGTGTACTAGACTGCAATGAGCAGTTCTTC | CAWSVLDCNEQFF | few | TRBJ2-1 | TRBV30 | .
TGTGCCAGCAGTCCCCGAGCGGGACCCTATGCGACCCAGTACTTC | CASSPRAGPYATQYF | many | TRBJ2-5 | TRBV28 | TRBD2
TGCAGCGTTGTCGAGACAGGGGTCTCCTACGAGCAGTACTTC | CSVVETGVSYEQYF | few | TRBJ2-7 | TRBV29-1 | TRBD1
TGTGCCTGGAGTGAGGGACAGGGGAGTATGAACACTGAAGCTTTCTTT | CAWSEGQGSMNTEAFF | . | TRBJ1-1 | TRBV30 | TRBD1
TGTGCCAGCAGCCACCCCCGGGACAGGGGGGGGTCCCACGAGCAGTACTTC | CASSHPRDRGGSHEQYF | once | TRBJ2-7 | TRBV7-2 | TRBD1
TGCGCCAGCAGTCCTCGGAGAACTAGCTACGAGCAGTACTTC | CASSPRRTSYEQYF | many | TRBJ2-7 | TRBV23-1 | .
TGTGCCACAATTAGCCCCTACAATGAGCAGTTCTTC | CATISPYNEQFF | . | TRBJ2-1 | TRBV19 | .
TGTGCCAGCAGTTTTAGGGCGGGCTACGAGCAGTACTTC | CASSFRAGYEQYF | many | TRBJ2-7 | TRBV28 | .
TGTGCCAGCAGTCTATCAGGGGACCCGTATGGCTACACCTTC | CASSLSGDPYGYTF | few | TRBJ1-2 | TRBV12-3/TRBV12-4 | .
TGTGCCAGCAGTGCACGGACAGGCCAAGAGACCCAGTACTTC | CASSARTGQETQYF | many | TRBJ2-5 | TRBV5-5 | TRBD1
TGTGCCAGCAGTGCAGGTTGGACCGGGGAGCTGTTTTTT | CASSAGWTGELFF | many | TRBJ2-2 | TRBV25-1 | .
TGTGCCAGTAGTACCCTGCCTCCCGGGAACACTGAAGCTTTCTTT | CASSTLPPGNTEAFF | . | TRBJ1-1 | TRBV19 | .
TGTGCCAGCAGCCCATCTGGTTGGACAGGGGTTTTGGGGAACACTGAAGCTTTCTTT | CASSPSGWTGVLGNTEAFF | many | TRBJ1-1 | TRBV5-6 | TRBD1
TGTGCCAGCAGTTACGGGATGTCCGTGGGACTAGCGGACACAGATACGCAGTATTTT | CASSYGMSVGLADTDTQYF | once | TRBJ2-3 | TRBV6-2/TRBV6-3 | TRBD2
TGTGCCAGCAGTTTTGGGACGCACTATGGCTACACCTTC | CASSFGTHYGYTF | . | TRBJ1-2 | TRBV12-3/TRBV12-4 | .